This entry is about one TCR beta chain. The data derive from a study of T cell responses to AZD1222 COVID-19 vaccine. Germline loops: CDR1 SNHLY, CDR2 FYNNEI. This CDR3 has 14 amino acids. Trimming cost V 7 bases and J 0 bases, with 12 bases left between them. Method: immunoSEQ multiplex PCR; TCRdb's copy keeps in-frame clones and lacks some. The sample contains approximately 150,000 clones, about 93% of which appear only once. The origin of this receptor is an adult in good health. The source was peripheral blood, collected on day 0 of AZD1222 vaccination. This chain uses TRBV2 with TRBJ1-1; no reliable D call. The CDR3 DNA reads TGTGCCAGCAAAGGTGAGAACATGAACACTGAAGCTTTCTTT. Its protein is CASKGENMNTEAFF. The variable domain in full, with the rest retrieved from reference TRBV2 and TRBJ1-1, is EPEVTQTPSHQVTQMGQEVILRCVPISNHLYFYWYRQILGQKVEFLVSFYNNEISEKSEIFDDQFSVERPDGSNFTLKIRSTKLEDSAMYFCASKGENMNTEAFFGQGTRLTVV.